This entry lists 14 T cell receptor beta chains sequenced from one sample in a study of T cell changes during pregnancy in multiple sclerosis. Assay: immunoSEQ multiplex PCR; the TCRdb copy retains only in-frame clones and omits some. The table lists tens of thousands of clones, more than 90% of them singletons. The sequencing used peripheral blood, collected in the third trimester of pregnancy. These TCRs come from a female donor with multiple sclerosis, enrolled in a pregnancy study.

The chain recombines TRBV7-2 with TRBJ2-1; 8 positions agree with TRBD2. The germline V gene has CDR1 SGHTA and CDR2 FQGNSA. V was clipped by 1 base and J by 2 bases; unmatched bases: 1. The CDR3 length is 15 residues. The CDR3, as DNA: TGTGCCAGCAGCTTAGACGGGAGGGCCTACAATGAGCAGTTCTTC. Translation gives CASSLDGRAYNEQFF.

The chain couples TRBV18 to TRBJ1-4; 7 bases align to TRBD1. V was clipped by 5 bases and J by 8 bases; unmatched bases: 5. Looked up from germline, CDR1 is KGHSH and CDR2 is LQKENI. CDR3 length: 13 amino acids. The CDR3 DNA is TGTGCCAGCTCATCCCGGGACAGAGAAAAACTGTTTTTT. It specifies CASSSRDREKLFF.

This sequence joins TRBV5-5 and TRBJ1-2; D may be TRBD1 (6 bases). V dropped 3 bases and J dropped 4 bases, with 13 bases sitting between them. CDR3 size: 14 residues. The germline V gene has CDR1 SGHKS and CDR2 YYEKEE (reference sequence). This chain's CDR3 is CASSSRTEPYGYTF. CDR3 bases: TGTGCCAGCAGCTCCCGGACAGAACCCTATGGCTACACCTTC.

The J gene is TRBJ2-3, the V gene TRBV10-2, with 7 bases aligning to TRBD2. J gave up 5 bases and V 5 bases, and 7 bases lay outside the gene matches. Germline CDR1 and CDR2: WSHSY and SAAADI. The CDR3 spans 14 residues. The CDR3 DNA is TGCGCCAGCAGTTCCGAGCGGGGACTAGATACGCAGTATTTT. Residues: CASSSERGLDTQYF.

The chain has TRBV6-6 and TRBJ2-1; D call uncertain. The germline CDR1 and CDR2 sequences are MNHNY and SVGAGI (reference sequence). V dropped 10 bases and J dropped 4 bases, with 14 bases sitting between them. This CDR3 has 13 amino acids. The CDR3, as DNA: TGTGCCACTTGTGACGCGGATTACAATGAGCAGTTCTTC. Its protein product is CATCDADYNEQFF.

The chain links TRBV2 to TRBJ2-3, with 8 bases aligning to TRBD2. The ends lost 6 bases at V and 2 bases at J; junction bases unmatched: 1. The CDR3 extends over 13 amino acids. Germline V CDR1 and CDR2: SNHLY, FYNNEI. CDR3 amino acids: CASRREDTDTQYF. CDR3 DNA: TGTGCCAGCAGGCGGGAGGACACAGATACGCAGTATTTT. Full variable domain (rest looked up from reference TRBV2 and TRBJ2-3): EPEVTQTPSHQVTQMGQEVILRCVPISNHLYFYWYRQILGQKVEFLVSFYNNEISEKSEIFDDQFSVERPDGSNFTLKIRSTKLEDSAMYFCASRREDTDTQYFGPGTRLTVL.

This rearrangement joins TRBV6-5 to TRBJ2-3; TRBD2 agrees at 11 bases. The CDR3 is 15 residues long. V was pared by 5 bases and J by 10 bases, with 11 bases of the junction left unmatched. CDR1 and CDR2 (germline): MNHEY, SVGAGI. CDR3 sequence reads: CASSTPSGGYRAQYF. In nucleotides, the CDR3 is TGTGCCAGCAGTACCCCTAGCGGGGGGTACAGGGCGCAGTATTTT.

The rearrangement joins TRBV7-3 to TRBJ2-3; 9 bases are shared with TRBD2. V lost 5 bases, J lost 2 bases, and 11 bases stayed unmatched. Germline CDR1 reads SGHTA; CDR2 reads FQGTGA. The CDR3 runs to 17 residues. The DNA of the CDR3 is TGTGCCAGCAGCCGACAACGGGCTAGCGGGAACACAGATACGCAGTATTTT. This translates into CASSRQRASGNTDTQYF. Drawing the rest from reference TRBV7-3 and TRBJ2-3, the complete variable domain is GAGVSQTPSNKVTEKGKYVELRCDPISGHTALYWYRQSLGQGPEFLIYFQGTGAADDSGLPNDRFFAVRPEGSVSTLKIQRTERGDSAVYLCASSRQRASGNTDTQYFGPGTRLTVL.

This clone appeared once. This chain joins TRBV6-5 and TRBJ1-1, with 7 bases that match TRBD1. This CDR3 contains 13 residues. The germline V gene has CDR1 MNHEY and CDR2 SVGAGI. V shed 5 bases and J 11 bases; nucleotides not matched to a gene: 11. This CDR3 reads CASSGIEGATAFF. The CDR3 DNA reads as TGTGCCAGCAGTGGAATTGAGGGGGCGACCGCTTTCTTT.

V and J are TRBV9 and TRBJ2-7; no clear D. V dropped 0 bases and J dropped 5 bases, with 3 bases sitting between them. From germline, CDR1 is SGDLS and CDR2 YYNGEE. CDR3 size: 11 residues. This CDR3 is CASSVGHEQYF. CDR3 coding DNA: TGTGCCAGCAGCGTAGGGCACGAGCAGTACTTC.

The CDR3 DNA is TGTGCCAGCAGCGTAGACTTCGGCAGGGCCTACGAGCAGTACTTC. It codes for CASSVDFGRAYEQYF. The chain uses TRBV9 and TRBJ2-7; TRBD1 might be the D (5 bases). The V gene's germline CDR1 is SGDLS and CDR2 YYNGEE. The CDR3 is 15 residues long. V was shortened by 0 bases and J by 2 bases, with 12 bases between the two germline ends.

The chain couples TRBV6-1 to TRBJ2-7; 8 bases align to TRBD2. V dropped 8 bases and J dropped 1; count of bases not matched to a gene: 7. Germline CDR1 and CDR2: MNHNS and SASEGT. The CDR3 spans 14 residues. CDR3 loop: CASAGTGGSYEQYF. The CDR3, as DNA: TGTGCCAGCGCTGGGACGGGGGGGTCCTACGAGCAGTACTTC.

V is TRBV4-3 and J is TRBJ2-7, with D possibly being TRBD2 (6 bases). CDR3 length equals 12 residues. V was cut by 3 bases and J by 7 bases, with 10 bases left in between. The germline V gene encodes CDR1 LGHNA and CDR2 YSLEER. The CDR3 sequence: CASSHPGREQYF. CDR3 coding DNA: TGCGCCAGCAGCCATCCTGGGAGGGAGCAGTACTTC.

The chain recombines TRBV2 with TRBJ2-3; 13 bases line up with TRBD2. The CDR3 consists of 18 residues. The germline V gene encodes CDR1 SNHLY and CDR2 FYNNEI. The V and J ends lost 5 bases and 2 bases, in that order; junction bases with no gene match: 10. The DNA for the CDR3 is TGTGCCAGCAGTTCACGACTAGCGGGGGGACCTGTCACAGATACGCAGTATTTT. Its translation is CASSSRLAGGPVTDTQYF. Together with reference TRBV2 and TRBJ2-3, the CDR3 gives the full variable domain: EPEVTQTPSHQVTQMGQEVILRCVPISNHLYFYWYRQILGQKVEFLVSFYNNEISEKSEIFDDQFSVERPDGSNFTLKIRSTKLEDSAMYFCASSSRLAGGPVTDTQYFGPGTRLTVL.